Here is one TCR beta chain with its context. Its matching antigen is unknown. This CDR3 is built from 15 residues. V was pared by 3 bases and J by 5 bases, with 11 bases of the junction left unmatched. Germline V gene data show CDR1 as DFQATT and CDR2 as SNEGSKA (reference sequence). The source of the sample is a study of regulatory T cells in long-lasting Graves disease. At the level of the study: Patients with new Graves' disease had used antithyroid drugs below 3 months.

Study outcomes and limitations: There were preferences for TRBV28, TRBJ1-2 and TRBJ2-5 in persistent disease. Patients whose Graves' disease persisted exhibited lower TCR diversity than those newly diagnosed.

The authors built TCR beta libraries using iRepertoire HTBI primers and Arm-PCR of CDR3 regions. TCRdb re-called the multiplex PCR reads with MiXCR, one entry per CDR3 protein. The table includes 550,000 to 650,000 distinct CDR3 sequences, more than 15% detected once. The time point here: newly diagnosed GD, antithyroid drugs for less than 3 months. TCR sequences were obtained from RNA taken from PBMCs. The sample was also linked to a second study, of T cells in Graves' hyperthyroidism and ophthalmopathy.

This specimen was peripheral blood mononuclear cells (PBMCs), taken at new diagnosis, from a patient treated with antithyroid drugs. The clonotype was recovered from a man between 18 and 35 years old with Graves disease. The V and J genes are TRBV20-1 and TRBJ2-7; 9 bases match TRBD2. This chain's CDR3 is CSARENRGRGNEQYF. The CDR3 bases are TGCAGTGCTAGGGAAAATCGCGGGAGGGGCAACGAGCAGTACTTC.